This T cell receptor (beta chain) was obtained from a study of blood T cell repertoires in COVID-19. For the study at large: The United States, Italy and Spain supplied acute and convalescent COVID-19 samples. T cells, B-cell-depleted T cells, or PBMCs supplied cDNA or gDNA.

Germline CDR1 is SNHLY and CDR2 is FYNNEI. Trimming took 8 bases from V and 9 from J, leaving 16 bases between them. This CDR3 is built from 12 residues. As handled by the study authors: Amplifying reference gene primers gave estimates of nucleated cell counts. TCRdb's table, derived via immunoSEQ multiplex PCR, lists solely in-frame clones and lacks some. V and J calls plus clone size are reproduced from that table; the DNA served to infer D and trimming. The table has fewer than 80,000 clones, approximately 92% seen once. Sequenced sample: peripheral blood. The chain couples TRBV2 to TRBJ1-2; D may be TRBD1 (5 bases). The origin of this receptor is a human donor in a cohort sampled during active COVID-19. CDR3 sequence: CASDLGQGRYTF. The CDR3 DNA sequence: TGTGCCAGCGACCTTGGGCAGGGCCGCTACACCTTC.